This T cell receptor (beta chain) was observed in a study of beta chain features in type 1 diabetes. Notes on the study in general: Type 1 diabetes patients showed fewer insertions and more deletions at VDJ junctions.

As regards this clone: Its antigen is currently unknown.

CDR1 is SEHNR, CDR2 FQNEAQ, per germline (reference sequence). With V trimmed by 5 bases and J by 6 bases, 7 bases remained unmatched. The CDR3 covers 13 residues. All sorted populations exceeded 95% purity. Investigators reverse transcribed all isolated RNA, so they sequenced expressed TCRB transcripts. Naive, central memory and regulatory T cell samples came to a mean of around 3.5 million reads. This table comes from immunoSEQ multiplex PCR, and its TCRdb copy is limited to in-frame clones, with some not included. Among over 350,000 clones listed, more than 13% were seen once. V is TRBV7-9 and J is TRBJ2-7; 7 positions agree with TRBD1. The receptor's source is a woman younger than 35 in good health. Sequencing input: naive CD4+ T cells from blood. In DNA, the CDR3 is TGTGCCAGCAGCCGACAAGGGGGCCTCGAGCAGTACTTC. Amino acids: CASSRQGGLEQYF.